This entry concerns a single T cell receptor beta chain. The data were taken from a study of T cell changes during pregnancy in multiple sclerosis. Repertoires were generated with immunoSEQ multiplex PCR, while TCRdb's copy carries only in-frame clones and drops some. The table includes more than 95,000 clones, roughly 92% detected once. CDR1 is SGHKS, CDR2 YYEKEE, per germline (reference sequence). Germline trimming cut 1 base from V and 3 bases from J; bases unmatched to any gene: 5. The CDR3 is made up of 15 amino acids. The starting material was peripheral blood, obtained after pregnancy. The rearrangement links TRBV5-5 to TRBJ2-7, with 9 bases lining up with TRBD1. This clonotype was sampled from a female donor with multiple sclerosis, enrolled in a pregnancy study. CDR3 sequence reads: CASSLRGQGFYEQYF. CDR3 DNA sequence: TGTGCCAGCAGCTTGAGGGGACAGGGATTCTACGAGCAGTACTTC.